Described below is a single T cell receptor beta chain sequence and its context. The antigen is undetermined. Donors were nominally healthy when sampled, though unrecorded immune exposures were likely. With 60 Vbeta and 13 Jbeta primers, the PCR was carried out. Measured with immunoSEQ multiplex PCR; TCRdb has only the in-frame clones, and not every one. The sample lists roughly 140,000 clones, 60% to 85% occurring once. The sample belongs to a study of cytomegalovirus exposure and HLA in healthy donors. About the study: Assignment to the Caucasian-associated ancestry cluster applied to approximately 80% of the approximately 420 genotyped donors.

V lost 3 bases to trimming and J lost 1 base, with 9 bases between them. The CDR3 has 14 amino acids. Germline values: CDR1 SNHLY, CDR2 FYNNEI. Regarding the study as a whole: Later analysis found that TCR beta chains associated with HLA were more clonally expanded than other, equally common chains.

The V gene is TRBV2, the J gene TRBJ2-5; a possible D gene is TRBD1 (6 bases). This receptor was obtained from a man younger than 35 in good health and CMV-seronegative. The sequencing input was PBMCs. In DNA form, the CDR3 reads TGTGCCAGCAGTGAGGACAGCACCCAAGAGACCCAGTACTTC. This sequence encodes CASSEDSTQETQYF.